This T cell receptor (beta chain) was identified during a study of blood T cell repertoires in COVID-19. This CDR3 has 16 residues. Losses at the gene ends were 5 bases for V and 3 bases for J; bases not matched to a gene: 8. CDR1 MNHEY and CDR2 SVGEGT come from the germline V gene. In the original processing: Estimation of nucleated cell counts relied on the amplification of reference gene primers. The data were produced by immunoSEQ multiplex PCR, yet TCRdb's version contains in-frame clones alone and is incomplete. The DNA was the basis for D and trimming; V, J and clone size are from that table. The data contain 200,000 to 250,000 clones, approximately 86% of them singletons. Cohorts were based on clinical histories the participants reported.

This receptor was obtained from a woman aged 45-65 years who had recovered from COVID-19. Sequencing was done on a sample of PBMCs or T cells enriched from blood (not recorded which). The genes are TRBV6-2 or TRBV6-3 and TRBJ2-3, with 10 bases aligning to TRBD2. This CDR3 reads CASSKRAGGPTDTQYF. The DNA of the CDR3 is TGTGCCAGCAGTAAAAGAGCGGGAGGGCCTACAGATACGCAGTATTTT.